The clone carrying this T cell receptor (beta chain) has a count of ten or more. The antigen is unknown. TCRdb ran MiXCR on the RT-PCR reads and lists one entry per CDR3 protein. The data contain under 550,000 distinct CDR3 sequences, roughly 8.2% of them singletons. With 6 bases removed from V and 8 bases from J, the gap between germline ends came to 10 bases. The CDR3 totals 11 residues. This sample is drawn from a study of response to subunit inactivated influenza vaccine. Study-level points and caveats: Authors suggested seasonal influenza vaccinations each recruit few new T cells.

The receptor was derived from a man between 50 and 69 years old who received an inactivated influenza vaccine. This specimen was PBMCs from blood, taken approximately 25 months after vaccination. This chain uses TRBV12-3 or TRBV12-4 with TRBJ1-2; possibly TRBD1 for D (6 bases). The CDR3 here is CASSSGVGYTF. In DNA, the CDR3 is TGTGCCAGCAGCTCAGGGGTCGGCTACACCTTC.